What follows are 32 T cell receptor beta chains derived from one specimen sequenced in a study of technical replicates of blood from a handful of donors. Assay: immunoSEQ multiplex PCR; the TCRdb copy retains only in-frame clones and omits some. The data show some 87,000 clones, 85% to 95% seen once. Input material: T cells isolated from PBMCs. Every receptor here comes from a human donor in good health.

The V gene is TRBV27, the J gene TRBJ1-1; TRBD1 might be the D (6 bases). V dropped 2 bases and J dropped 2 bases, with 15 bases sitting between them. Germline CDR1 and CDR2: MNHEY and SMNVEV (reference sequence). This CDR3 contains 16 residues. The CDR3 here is CASSLESGVVNTEAFF. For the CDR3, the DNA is TGTGCCAGCAGTTTAGAGTCAGGGGTGGTTAACACTGAAGCTTTCTTT.

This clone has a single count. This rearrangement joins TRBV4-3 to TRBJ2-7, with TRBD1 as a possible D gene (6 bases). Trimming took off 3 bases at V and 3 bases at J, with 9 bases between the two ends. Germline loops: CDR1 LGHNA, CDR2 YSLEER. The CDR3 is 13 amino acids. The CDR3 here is CASSQKQGYEQYF. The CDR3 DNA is TGCGCCAGCAGCCAGAAACAGGGCTACGAGCAGTACTTC.

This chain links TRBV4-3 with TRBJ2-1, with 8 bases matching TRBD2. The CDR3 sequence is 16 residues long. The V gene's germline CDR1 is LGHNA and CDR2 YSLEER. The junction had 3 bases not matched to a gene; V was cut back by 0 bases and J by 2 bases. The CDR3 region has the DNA TGCGCCAGCAGCCAAGAAACTAGCGGAGCCTACAATGAGCAGTTCTTC. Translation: CASSQETSGAYNEQFF.

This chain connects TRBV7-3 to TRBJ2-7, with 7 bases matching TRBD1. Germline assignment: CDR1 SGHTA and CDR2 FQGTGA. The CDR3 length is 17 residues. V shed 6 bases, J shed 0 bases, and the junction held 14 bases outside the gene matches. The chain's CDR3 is CASSRGARGRGSYEQYF. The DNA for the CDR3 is TGTGCCAGCAGTCGAGGAGCTAGGGGGCGAGGCTCCTACGAGCAGTACTTC.

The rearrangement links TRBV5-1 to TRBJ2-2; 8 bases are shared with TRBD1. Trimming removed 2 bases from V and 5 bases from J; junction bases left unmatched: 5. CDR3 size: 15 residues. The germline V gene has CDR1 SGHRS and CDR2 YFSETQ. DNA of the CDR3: TGCGCCAGCAGCTTAGAGACAGGGGTAACCGGGGAGCTGTTTTTT. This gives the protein CASSLETGVTGELFF.

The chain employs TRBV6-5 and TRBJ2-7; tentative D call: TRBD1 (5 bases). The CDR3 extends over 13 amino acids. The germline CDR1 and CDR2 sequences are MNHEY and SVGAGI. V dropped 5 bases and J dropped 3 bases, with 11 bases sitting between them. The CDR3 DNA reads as TGTGCCAGCAGTCCGACAGCGCACTACGAGCAGTACTTC. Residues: CASSPTAHYEQYF.

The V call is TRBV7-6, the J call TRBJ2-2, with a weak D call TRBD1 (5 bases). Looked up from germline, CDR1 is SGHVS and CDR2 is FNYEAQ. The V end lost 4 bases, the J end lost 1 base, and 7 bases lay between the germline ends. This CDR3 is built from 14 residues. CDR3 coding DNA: TGTGCCAGCAGCTCAACAGGGAACACCGGGGAGCTGTTTTTT. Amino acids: CASSSTGNTGELFF. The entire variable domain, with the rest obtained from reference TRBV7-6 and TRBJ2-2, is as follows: GAGVSQSPRYKVTKRGQDVALRCDPISGHVSLYWYRQALGQGPEFLTYFNYEAQQDKSGLPNDRFSAERPEGSISTLTIQRTEQRDSAMYRCASSSTGNTGELFFGEGSRLTVL.

The CDR3, as DNA: TGTGCCATCAGTGAGTCGAGTCTAGCGGGAGCTGGGGGTGAGCAGTTCTTC. Protein sequence: CAISESSLAGAGGEQFF. The chain links TRBV10-3 to TRBJ2-1; 10 bases match TRBD2. The CDR3 is 17 residues long. Germline lookup yields CDR1 ENHRY and CDR2 SYGVKD. The junction had 11 bases not matched to a gene; V was cut back by 0 bases and J by 9 bases.

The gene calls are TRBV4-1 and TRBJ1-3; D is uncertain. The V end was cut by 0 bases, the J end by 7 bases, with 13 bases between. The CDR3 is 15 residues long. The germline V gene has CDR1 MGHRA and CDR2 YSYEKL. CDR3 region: CASSQDPNSRNTIYF. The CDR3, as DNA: TGCGCCAGCAGCCAAGATCCCAATAGTCGGAACACCATATATTTT.

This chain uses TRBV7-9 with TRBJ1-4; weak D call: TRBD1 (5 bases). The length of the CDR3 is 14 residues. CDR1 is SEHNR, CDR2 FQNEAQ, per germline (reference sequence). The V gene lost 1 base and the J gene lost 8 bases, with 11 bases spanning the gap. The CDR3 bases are TGTGCCAGCAGCTTAGATCAGGGATGGGAAAAACTGTTTTTT. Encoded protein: CASSLDQGWEKLFF.

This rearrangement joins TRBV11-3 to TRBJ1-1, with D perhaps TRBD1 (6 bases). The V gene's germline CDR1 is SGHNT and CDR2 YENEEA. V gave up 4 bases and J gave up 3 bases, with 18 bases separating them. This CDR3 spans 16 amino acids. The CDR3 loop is CASSSQGSGPDTEAFF. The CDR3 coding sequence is TGTGCCAGCAGCTCGCAGGGGTCCGGTCCGGACACTGAAGCTTTCTTT.

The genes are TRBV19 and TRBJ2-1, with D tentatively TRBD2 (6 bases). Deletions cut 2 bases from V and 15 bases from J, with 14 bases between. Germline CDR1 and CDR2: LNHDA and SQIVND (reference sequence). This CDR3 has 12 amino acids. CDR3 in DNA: TGTGCCAGTAGTATACTTGCGGGAAGACTGTTCTTC. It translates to CASSILAGRLFF. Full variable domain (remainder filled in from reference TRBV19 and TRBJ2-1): DGGITQSPKYLFRKEGQNVTLSCEQNLNHDAMYWYRQDPGQGLRLIYYSQIVNDFQKGDIAEGYSVSREKKESFPLTVTSAQKNPTAFYLCASSILAGRLFFGPGTRLTVL.

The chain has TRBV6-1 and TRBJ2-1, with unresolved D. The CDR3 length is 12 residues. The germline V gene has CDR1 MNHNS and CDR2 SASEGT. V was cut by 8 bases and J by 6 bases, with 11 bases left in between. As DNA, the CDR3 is TGTGCCAGCTACCTTACATTCAATGAGCAGTTCTTC. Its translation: CASYLTFNEQFF.

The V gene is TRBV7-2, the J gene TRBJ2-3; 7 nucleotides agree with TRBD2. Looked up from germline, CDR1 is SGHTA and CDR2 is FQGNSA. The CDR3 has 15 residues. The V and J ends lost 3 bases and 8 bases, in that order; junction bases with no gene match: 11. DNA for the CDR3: TGTGCCAGCAGCTTTTGGCGGGAGCTGCAAGCTACGCAGTATTTT. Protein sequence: CASSFWRELQATQYF.

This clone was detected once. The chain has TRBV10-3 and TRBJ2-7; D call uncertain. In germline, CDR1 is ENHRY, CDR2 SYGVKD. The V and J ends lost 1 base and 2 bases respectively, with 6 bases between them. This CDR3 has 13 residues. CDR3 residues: CAISELGPYEQYF. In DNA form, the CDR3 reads TGTGCCATCAGTGAGTTGGGCCCCTACGAGCAGTACTTC.

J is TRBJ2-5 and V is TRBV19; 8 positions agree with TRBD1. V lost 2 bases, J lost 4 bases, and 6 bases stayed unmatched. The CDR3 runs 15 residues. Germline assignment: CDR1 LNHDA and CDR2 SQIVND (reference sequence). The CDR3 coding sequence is TGTGCCAGTAGTATAACGGGACAGGTGTCAGAGACCCAGTACTTC. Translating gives CASSITGQVSETQYF.

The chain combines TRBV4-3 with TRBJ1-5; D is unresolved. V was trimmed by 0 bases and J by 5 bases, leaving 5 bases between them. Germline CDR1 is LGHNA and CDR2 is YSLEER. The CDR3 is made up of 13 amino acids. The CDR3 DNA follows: TGCGCCAGCAGCCAAGATCGGGATCAGCCCCAGCATTTT. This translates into CASSQDRDQPQHF.

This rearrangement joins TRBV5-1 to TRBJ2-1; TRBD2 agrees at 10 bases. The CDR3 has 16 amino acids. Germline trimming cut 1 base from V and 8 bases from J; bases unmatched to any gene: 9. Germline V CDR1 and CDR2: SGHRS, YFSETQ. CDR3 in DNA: TGCGCCAGCAGCTTGCTTCAGCGGGAGGGCCTCTATGAGCAGTTCTTC. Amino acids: CASSLLQREGLYEQFF.

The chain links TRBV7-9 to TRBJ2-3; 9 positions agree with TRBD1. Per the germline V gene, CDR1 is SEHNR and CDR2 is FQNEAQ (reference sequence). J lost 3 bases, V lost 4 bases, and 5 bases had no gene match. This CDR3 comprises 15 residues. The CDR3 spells CASSSHRGLTDTQYF. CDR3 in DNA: TGTGCCAGCAGCTCTCACAGGGGGCTAACAGATACGCAGTATTTT.

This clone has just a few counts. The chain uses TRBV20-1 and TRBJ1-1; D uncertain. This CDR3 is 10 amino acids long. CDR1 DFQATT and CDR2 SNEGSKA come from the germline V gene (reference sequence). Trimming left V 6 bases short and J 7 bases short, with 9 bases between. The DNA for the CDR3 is TGCAGTGCCACTCAGGTTGAAGCTTTCTTT. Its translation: CSATQVEAFF.

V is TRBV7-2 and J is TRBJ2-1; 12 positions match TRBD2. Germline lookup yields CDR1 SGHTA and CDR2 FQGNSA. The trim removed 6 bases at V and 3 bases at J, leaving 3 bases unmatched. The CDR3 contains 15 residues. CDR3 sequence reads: CASSPTSGSYNEQFF. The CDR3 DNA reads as TGTGCCAGCAGTCCGACTAGCGGGAGCTACAATGAGCAGTTCTTC.

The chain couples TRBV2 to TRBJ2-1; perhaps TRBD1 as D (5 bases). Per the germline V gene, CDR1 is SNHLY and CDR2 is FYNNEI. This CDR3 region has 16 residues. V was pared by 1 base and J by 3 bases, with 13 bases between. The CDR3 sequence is CASSEEGNPYYNEQFF. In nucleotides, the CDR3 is TGTGCCAGCAGTGAAGAGGGGAACCCTTACTACAATGAGCAGTTCTTC.

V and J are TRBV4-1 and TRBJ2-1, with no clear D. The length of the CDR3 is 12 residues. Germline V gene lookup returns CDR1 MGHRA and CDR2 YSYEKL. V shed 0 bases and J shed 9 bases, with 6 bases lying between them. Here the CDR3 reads CASSQDGLEQFF. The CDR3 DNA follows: TGCGCCAGCAGCCAAGATGGGCTTGAGCAGTTCTTC.

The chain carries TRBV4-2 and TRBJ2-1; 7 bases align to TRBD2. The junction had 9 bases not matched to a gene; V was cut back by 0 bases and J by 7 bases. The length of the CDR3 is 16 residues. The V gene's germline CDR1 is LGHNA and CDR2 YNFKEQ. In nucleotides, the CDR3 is TGTGCCAGCAGCCAAGAGGAGATGTTAGCGGGTAATGAGCAGTTCTTC. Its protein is CASSQEEMLAGNEQFF.

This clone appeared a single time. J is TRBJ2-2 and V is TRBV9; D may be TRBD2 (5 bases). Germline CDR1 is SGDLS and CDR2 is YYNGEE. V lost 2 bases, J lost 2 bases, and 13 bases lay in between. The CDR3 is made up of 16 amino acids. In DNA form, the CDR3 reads TGTGCCAGCAGCGTTCGAGGGAACCCAAACACCGGGGAGCTGTTTTTT. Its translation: CASSVRGNPNTGELFF. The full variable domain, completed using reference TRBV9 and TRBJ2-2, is DSGVTQTPKHLITATGQRVTLRCSPRSGDLSVYWYQQSLDQGLQFLIQYYNGEERAKGNILERFSAQQFPDLHSELNLSSLELGDSALYFCASSVRGNPNTGELFFGEGSRLTVL.

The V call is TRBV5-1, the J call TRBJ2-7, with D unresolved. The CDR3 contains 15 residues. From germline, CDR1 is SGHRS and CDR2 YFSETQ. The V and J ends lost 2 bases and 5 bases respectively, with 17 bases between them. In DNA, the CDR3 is TGCGCCAGCAGCTTTTCGACGAGCCAGGTGAACGAGCAGTACTTC. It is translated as CASSFSTSQVNEQYF.

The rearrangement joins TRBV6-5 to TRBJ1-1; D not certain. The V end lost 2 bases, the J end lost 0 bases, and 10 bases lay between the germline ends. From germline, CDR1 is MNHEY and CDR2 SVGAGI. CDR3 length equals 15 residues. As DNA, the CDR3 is TGTGCCAGCAGTTACAGCTCCCCGATGAACACTGAAGCTTTCTTT. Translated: CASSYSSPMNTEAFF.

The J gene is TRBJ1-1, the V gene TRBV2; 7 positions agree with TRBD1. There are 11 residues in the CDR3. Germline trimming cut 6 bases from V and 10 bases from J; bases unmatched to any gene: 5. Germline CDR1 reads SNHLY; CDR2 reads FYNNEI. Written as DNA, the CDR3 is TGTGCCAGCAGGCAGAGACAGGGAGCTTTCTTT. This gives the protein CASRQRQGAFF.

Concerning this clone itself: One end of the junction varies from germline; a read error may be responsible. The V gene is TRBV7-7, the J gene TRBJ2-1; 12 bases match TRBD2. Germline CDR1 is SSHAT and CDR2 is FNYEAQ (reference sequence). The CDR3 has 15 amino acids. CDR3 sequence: CASSLGLAGGSEQFF. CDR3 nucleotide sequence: TGTGCTAGCAGCTTAGGGCTAGCGGGAGGGTCTGAGCAGTTCTTC. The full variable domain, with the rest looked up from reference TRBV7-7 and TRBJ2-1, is GAGVSQSPRYKVTKRGQDVTLRCDPISSHATLYWYQQALGQGPEFLTYFNYEAQPDKSGLPSDRFSAERPEGSISTLTIQRTEQRDSAMYRCASSLGLAGGSEQFFGPGTRLTVL.

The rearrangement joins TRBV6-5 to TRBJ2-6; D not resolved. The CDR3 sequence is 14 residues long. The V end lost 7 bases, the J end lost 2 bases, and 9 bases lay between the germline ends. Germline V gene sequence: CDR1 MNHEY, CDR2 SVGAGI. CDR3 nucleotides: TGTGCCAGCACCCCCCGGGCTGGGGCCAACGTCCTGACTTTC. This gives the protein CASTPRAGANVLTF.

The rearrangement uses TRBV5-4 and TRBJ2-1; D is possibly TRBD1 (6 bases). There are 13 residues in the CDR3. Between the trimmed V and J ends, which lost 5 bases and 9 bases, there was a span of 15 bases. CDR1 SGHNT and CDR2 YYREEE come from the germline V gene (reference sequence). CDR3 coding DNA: TGTGCCAGCAGGGGGGACATCCTGGCTGAGCAGTTCTTC. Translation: CASRGDILAEQFF.

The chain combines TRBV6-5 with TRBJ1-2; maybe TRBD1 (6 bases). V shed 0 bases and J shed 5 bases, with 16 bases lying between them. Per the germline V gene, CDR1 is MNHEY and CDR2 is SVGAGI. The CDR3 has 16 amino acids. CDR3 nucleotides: TGTGCCAGCAGTTACTCTTCAGGGGCCGTACAGTATGGCTACACCTTC. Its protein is CASSYSSGAVQYGYTF.